These 11 T cell receptor beta chains were sequenced from one sample in a study of CD8 T cells in ankylosing spondylitis. Each CDR3 protein gets one entry after TCRdb re-called the 5' RACE reads with MiXCR. The sample consists of more than 300,000 distinct CDR3 sequences, 6.5% to 10% of them appearing once. Antigens of these TCRs are unknown. Overall study findings and caveats: The study identified a TCR beta motif of under 10 highly homologous variants that appeared characteristic of ankylosing spondylitis blood.

Sequencing input: blood, either unsorted or a sorted T cell fraction (not recorded which). All receptors derive from a male donor with ankylosing spondylitis.

V usage is TRBV11-2 and J usage is TRBJ2-3; 7 bases fit TRBD1. J lost 1 base, V lost 4 bases, and 5 bases had no gene match. Germline values: CDR1 SGHAT, CDR2 FQNNGV. The CDR3 spans 15 residues. The CDR3 here is CASSSYRGRTDTQYF. DNA for the CDR3: TGTGCCAGCAGCTCGTACAGGGGCCGCACAGATACGCAGTATTTT.

CDR3 nucleotides: TGTGCCAGCAGCTTAGCGACAGAATCAGATACGCAGTATTTT. The encoded protein is CASSLATESDTQYF. The chain has TRBV7-8 and TRBJ2-3, with D possibly being TRBD1 (5 bases). The CDR3 consists of 14 residues. Germline V gene data show CDR1 as SGHVS and CDR2 as FQNEAQ. Trimming stripped 0 bases from V and 4 bases from J, with 8 bases between.

This clonotype was seen only a few times. The V and J genes are TRBV28 and TRBJ1-2, with TRBD1 matching over 11 bases. The length of the CDR3 is 15 residues. V shed 4 bases and J 6 bases; nucleotides not matched to a gene: 7. Per germline, CDR1 MDHEN and CDR2 SYDVKM. The CDR3 DNA follows: TGTGCCAGCAGTTCGGACAGGGGGCAGGTGGATGGCTACACCTTC. Amino acid sequence: CASSSDRGQVDGYTF.

This clonotype was observed at least ten times. CDR3 amino acids: CASSSRTSERDWGEQFF. The CDR3 DNA sequence: TGTGCCAGCAGTTCCCGGACTAGCGAACGGGATTGGGGTGAGCAGTTCTTC. The chain carries TRBV27 and TRBJ2-1; 9 bases are shared with TRBD2. Unmatched junction bases numbered 16, after V lost 4 bases and J lost 9 bases. Germline CDR1 reads MNHEY; CDR2 reads SMNVEV (reference sequence). This CDR3 spans 17 amino acids.

This clonotype was recorded a few times. The chain uses TRBV28 and TRBJ1-4, with D maybe TRBD1 (6 bases). Trimming removed 4 bases from V and 3 bases from J, with 9 bases in between. Per germline, CDR1 MDHEN and CDR2 SYDVKM. The CDR3 totals 14 residues. The CDR3 region is CASSSGGPNEKLFF. The CDR3 DNA reads as TGTGCCAGCAGTTCTGGGGGGCCTAATGAAAAACTGTTTTTT.

The chain couples TRBV5-1 to TRBJ2-2; 9 nucleotides agree with TRBD2. The CDR3 runs to 14 residues. The germline V gene has CDR1 SGHRS and CDR2 YFSETQ. V lost 9 bases to trimming and J lost 3 bases; unmatched junction nucleotides: 6. The CDR3 reads CATRTSEDTGELFF. CDR3 nucleotides: TGCGCCACCAGGACTAGCGAGGACACCGGGGAGCTGTTTTTT.

The rearrangement uses TRBV5-1 and TRBJ2-7; the match to TRBD1 covers 8 bases. CDR3 length: 17 amino acids. The V and J ends lost 4 bases and 0 bases, in that order; junction bases with no gene match: 12. CDR1 and CDR2 from the germline V gene are SGHRS and YFSETQ. CDR3 DNA sequence: TGCGCCAGCAGCGCCCGGGACAGGTGGACCCTCTCCTACGAGCAGTACTTC. Amino acids: CASSARDRWTLSYEQYF.

The chain's CDR3 is CAWSARVMREQYF. CDR3 bases: TGTGCCTGGAGTGCCCGGGTTATGAGGGAGCAGTACTTC. The rearrangement uses TRBV30 and TRBJ2-7; D not certain. The CDR3 spans 13 residues. The V end lost 1 base, the J end lost 7 bases, and 14 bases lay between the germline ends. Germline V gene lookup returns CDR1 GTSNPN and CDR2 SVGIG (reference sequence).

The gene calls are TRBV15 and TRBJ2-1; D could derive from TRBD1 or TRBD2 (5 bases each). V lost 0 bases, J lost 5 bases, and 20 bases lay in between. The CDR3 loop spans 18 amino acids. The V gene's germline CDR1 is LNHNV and CDR2 YYDKDF (reference sequence). CDR3 nucleotides: TGTGCCACCAGCAGAGATTTGCTACTGGGGGAACTGGACAATGAGCAGTTCTTC. Translated, it gives CATSRDLLLGELDNEQFF.

This clonotype was seen ten or more times. This chain joins TRBV7-3 and TRBJ1-5, with D maybe TRBD1 (5 bases). Germline lookup yields CDR1 SGHTA and CDR2 FQGTGA. The V end was cut by 1 base, the J end by 6 bases, with 7 bases between. The CDR3 sequence is 13 residues long. The DNA for the CDR3 is TGTGCCAGCAGCTTAAATAGGGGTCAGCCCCAGCATTTT. Translating it yields CASSLNRGQPQHF.

The rearrangement joins TRBV5-8 to TRBJ2-7; either TRBD1 or TRBD2 may supply D (6 bases each). Between the trimmed V and J ends, which lost 9 bases and 2 bases, there was a span of 24 bases. This CDR3 region has 16 residues. CDR1 and CDR2 (germline): SGHTS, YDEGEE. CDR3 nucleotides: TGTGCCACCGAGACAACGGGGGCCCGGAGGACCTACGAGCAGTACTTC. Translating it yields CATETTGARRTYEQYF.